These 22 T cell receptor beta chains were all obtained from the same sample, sequenced in a study of preoperative IRX-2 immunotherapy in early breast cancer. Treatment described: preoperative locoregional IRX-2 cytokine immunotherapy. Some clones are missing from TCRdb's copy, which holds only in-frame ones; the method was immunoSEQ multiplex PCR. The sample yields 25,000 to 30,000 clones, 90% seen once. The sample was gathered from a patient treated with IRX-2 immunotherapy. The receptor set was obtained from a human donor with breast cancer.

CDR3 sequence (DNA): TGTGCCAGCAGTCCGACAGGGCGTTATGGCTACACCTTC. Translated, it gives CASSPTGRYGYTF. V and J are TRBV6-4 and TRBJ1-2, with 7 bases matching TRBD1. Germline CDR1 and CDR2: MRHNA and SNTAGT. This CDR3 comprises 13 residues. Unmatched junction bases numbered 5, after V lost 5 bases and J lost 5 bases.

The chain couples TRBV7-2 to TRBJ1-3, with 7 nucleotides matching TRBD1. CDR1 SGHTA and CDR2 FQGNSA come from the germline V gene. V was clipped by 1 base and J by 4 bases; unmatched bases: 4. This CDR3 has 15 amino acids. CDR3 loop: CASSLERGLGNTIYF. The DNA of the CDR3 is TGTGCCAGCAGCTTAGAAAGGGGGCTAGGAAACACCATATATTTT.

Only a few counts were recorded for this clone. The chain joins TRBV25-1 to TRBJ1-3, with D maybe TRBD1 (5 bases). The CDR3 sequence is 11 residues long. Trimming pared 9 bases from V and 7 bases from J, leaving 10 bases between. Germline CDR1 and CDR2: MGHDK and SYGVNS. The CDR3: CASKGANTIYF. The CDR3 DNA reads TGTGCCAGTAAAGGGGCGAACACCATATATTTT. The full variable domain, rest sourced from reference TRBV25-1 and TRBJ1-3, is EADIYQTPRYLVIGTGKKITLECSQTMGHDKMYWYQQDPGMELHLIHYSYGVNSTEKGDLSSESTVSRIRTEHFPLTLESARPSHTSQYLCASKGANTIYFGEGSWLTVV.

The chain carries TRBV7-8 and TRBJ2-7, with D possibly being TRBD1 or TRBD2 (5 bases each). Deletions cut 6 bases from V and 2 bases from J, with 11 bases between. This CDR3 region has 13 residues. Germline V gene sequence: CDR1 SGHVS, CDR2 FQNEAQ. In DNA form, the CDR3 reads TGTGCCAGCAGACCCCTGGGGGCCTACGAGCAGTACTTC. Translation: CASRPLGAYEQYF. The full variable domain, with the rest looked up from reference TRBV7-8 and TRBJ2-7, is GAGVSQSPRYKVAKRGQDVALRCDPISGHVSLFWYQQALGQGPEFLTYFQNEAQLDKSGLPSDRFFAERPEGSVSTLKIQRTQQEDSAVYLCASRPLGAYEQYFGPGTRLTVT.

This clone was seen a single time. The chain couples TRBV7-2 to TRBJ1-1, with 7 bases that match TRBD1. CDR3 size: 16 residues. The trim removed 6 bases at V and 0 bases at J, leaving 10 bases unmatched. Germline V gene lookup returns CDR1 SGHTA and CDR2 FQGNSA. In DNA form, the CDR3 reads TGTGCCAGCAGAAATCCAGCCCAGGGGGTGAACACTGAAGCTTTCTTT. Translation gives CASRNPAQGVNTEAFF.

This rearrangement joins TRBV4-3 to TRBJ2-3; no definite D call. V lost 6 bases, J lost 0 bases, and 13 bases lay in between. CDR3 size: 15 residues. CDR1 LGHNA and CDR2 YSLEER come from the germline V gene. CDR3: CASRSHSTSTDTQYF. The CDR3 coding sequence is TGCGCCAGCAGGTCACACTCAACTAGCACAGATACGCAGTATTTT.

The chain employs TRBV18 and TRBJ2-4; TRBD2 matches at 8 bases. V lost 0 bases to trimming and J lost 9 bases; unmatched junction nucleotides: 4. The germline CDR1 and CDR2 sequences are KGHSH and LQKENI. The CDR3 sequence is 14 residues long. The CDR3 protein is CASSPPGLDGIQYF. Here the CDR3 DNA reads TGTGCCAGCTCACCACCGGGACTAGATGGCATTCAGTACTTC.

V is TRBV7-9 and J is TRBJ1-5; unclear D gene. CDR1 and CDR2 from the germline V gene are SEHNR and FQNEAQ (reference sequence). V shed 7 bases and J shed 7 bases, with 11 bases lying between them. The CDR3 covers 12 residues. CDR3 region: CASTGGDQPQHF. CDR3 coding DNA: TGTGCCAGCACGGGAGGCGACCAGCCCCAGCATTTT.

The rearrangement joins TRBV27 to TRBJ2-5, with TRBD2 matching 8 bases. J gave up 1 base and V 7 bases, and 8 bases lay outside the gene matches. CDR1 is MNHEY and CDR2 is SMNVEV in the germline V gene (reference sequence). The CDR3 spans 15 residues. The CDR3 DNA follows: TGTGCCAGCAAGATAAGCGGGGGAGTCCAAGAGACCCAGTACTTC. It yields the protein CASKISGGVQETQYF.

This rearrangement joins TRBV7-6 to TRBJ2-2; 7 positions match TRBD1. The CDR3 has 17 residues. CDR1 is SGHVS and CDR2 is FNYEAQ in the germline V gene. The V segment lost 1 base and the J segment 2 bases; nucleotides outside the gene matches: 7. For the CDR3, the DNA is TGTGCCAGCAGCTTAGACACAGGGGAACTTAACACCGGGGAGCTGTTTTTT. It translates to CASSLDTGELNTGELFF.

The chain joins TRBV10-3 to TRBJ2-7; TRBD1 agrees at 9 bases. The CDR3 is 14 amino acids. V dropped 6 bases and J dropped 1; count of bases not matched to a gene: 4. Germline V CDR1 and CDR2: ENHRY, SYGVKD. This CDR3 is CAISTGTGSYEQYF. The CDR3 nucleotides are TGTGCCATCAGCACCGGGACAGGGTCCTACGAGCAGTACTTC.

The chain is built from TRBV11-3 and TRBJ2-1; the D is unclear. CDR1 SGHNT and CDR2 YENEEA come from the germline V gene. This CDR3 contains 12 residues. Trimming removed 5 bases at V and 5 bases at J, with 7 bases between. In DNA, the CDR3 is TGTGCCAGCAGCCGAATGGACAATGAGCAGTTCTTC. This codes for CASSRMDNEQFF.

The chain carries TRBV10-3 and TRBJ2-5; 12 nucleotides line up with TRBD2. The CDR3 is 15 residues long. V shed 2 bases, J shed 3 bases, and the junction held 1 base outside the gene matches. CDR1 is ENHRY, CDR2 SYGVKD, per germline. The CDR3 here is CAISETSGGKETQYF. The CDR3 region has the DNA TGTGCCATCAGTGAGACTAGCGGGGGGAAAGAGACCCAGTACTTC.

As regards this clone: The junction departs from the called germline gene at one end, perhaps through a read error. The chain combines TRBV5-4 with TRBJ2-3, with 7 bases fitting TRBD1. The germline CDR1 and CDR2 sequences are SGHNT and YYREEE (reference sequence). The CDR3 spans 15 residues. The CDR3 spells CANSRQGTSTDTQYF. In DNA, the CDR3 is TGTGCCAACAGCCGACAGGGAACTAGCACAGATACGCAGTATTTT.

With respect to this clone: Other DNA variants within this sample encode the same CDR3. V is TRBV10-1 and J is TRBJ2-3; unclear D gene. The CDR3 is 11 amino acids. CDR1 and CDR2 from the germline V gene are WNHNN and SYGVQD (reference sequence). V dropped 8 bases and J dropped 5 bases, with 8 bases sitting between them. CDR3 DNA: TGCGCCAGCCGCTCTGGAGATACGCAGTATTTT. As protein: CASRSGDTQYF.

The V gene is TRBV5-1, the J gene TRBJ2-3; D call uncertain. Trimming stripped 0 bases from V and 3 bases from J, with 8 bases between. The CDR3 runs to 14 residues. The germline CDR1 and CDR2 sequences are SGHRS and YFSETQ. Written as DNA, the CDR3 is TGCGCCAGCAGCTTGGCATTAGGGACAGATACGCAGTATTTT. Encoded protein: CASSLALGTDTQYF.

V and J are TRBV18 and TRBJ2-5; TRBD1 agrees at 10 bases. The germline gives CDR1 KGHSH, CDR2 LQKENI. This CDR3 spans 14 amino acids. The ends lost 8 bases at V and 2 bases at J; junction bases unmatched: 5. CDR3 protein: CASRQGATQETQYF. DNA for the CDR3: TGTGCCAGCCGACAGGGGGCAACACAAGAGACCCAGTACTTC.

The genes are TRBV11-1 and TRBJ2-2; 9 bases fit TRBD2. The CDR3 length is 17 residues. The germline V gene encodes CDR1 SGHAT and CDR2 FQDESV (reference sequence). V shed 2 bases, J shed 1 base, and the junction held 5 bases outside the gene matches. CDR3 sequence reads: CASSLLMTSGNTGELFF. The CDR3 nucleotides read TGTGCCAGCAGCTTATTGATGACTAGCGGGAACACCGGGGAGCTGTTTTTT.

The rearrangement links TRBV18 to TRBJ2-2, with D uncertain. The V gene lost 4 bases and the J gene lost 4 bases, with 13 bases spanning the gap. This CDR3 spans 15 amino acids. The germline CDR1 and CDR2 sequences are KGHSH and LQKENI. The CDR3 DNA reads as TGTGCCAGCTCACACAAGCGAGGTACCACCGGGGAGCTGTTTTTT. It translates to CASSHKRGTTGELFF.

The rearrangement links TRBV15 to TRBJ2-3; TRBD2 matches 7 bases. CDR1 is LNHNV and CDR2 is YYDKDF in the germline V gene (reference sequence). The CDR3 is 16 amino acids. V was pared by 2 bases and J by 5 bases, with 10 bases of the junction left unmatched. The CDR3: CATSRTLSGMGDTQYF. For the CDR3, the DNA is TGTGCCACCAGCAGAACGCTAAGCGGGATGGGAGATACGCAGTATTTT. The variable domain in full, with the rest retrieved from reference TRBV15 and TRBJ2-3, is DAMVIQNPRYQVTQFGKPVTLSCSQTLNHNVMYWYQQKSSQAPKLLFHYYDKDFNNEADTPDNFQSRRPNTSFCFLDIRSPGLGDTAMYLCATSRTLSGMGDTQYFGPGTRLTVL.

The V call is TRBV6-1, the J call TRBJ1-4; D unresolved. Germline loops: CDR1 MNHNS, CDR2 SASEGT. V lost 4 bases and J lost 4, with 13 bases in between. The CDR3 is 15 amino acids. The CDR3 is CASSGLEVFNEKLFF. The CDR3 DNA sequence: TGTGCCAGCAGTGGACTCGAGGTCTTTAATGAAAAACTGTTTTTT.

The rearrangement uses TRBV4-1 and TRBJ2-3; maybe TRBD2 (6 bases). The CDR3 sequence is 16 residues long. V gave up 1 base and J gave up 6 bases, with 17 bases separating them. Germline values: CDR1 MGHRA, CDR2 YSYEKL. The CDR3 reads CASSQVIAATFDTQYF. Written as DNA, the CDR3 is TGCGCCAGCAGCCAAGTCATAGCGGCTACATTTGATACGCAGTATTTT.